Below, 16 T cell receptor beta chains from the same sample are listed, as sequenced in a study of blood T cell repertoires in COVID-19. Using immunoSEQ multiplex PCR, the repertoire was profiled, and TCRdb retains in-frame clones only, with some absent. The sample shows 120,000 to 150,000 clones, more than 60% of them seen only once. Material: peripheral blood. The receptors were gathered from a man older than 75 with acute or convalescent COVID-19.

The chain joins TRBV7-6 to TRBJ2-6, with unresolved D. V was trimmed by 1 base and J by 0 bases, leaving 7 bases between them. The CDR3 extends over 16 amino acids. CDR1 and CDR2 (germline): SGHVS, FNYEAQ. The CDR3 region is CASSLGVSSGANVLTF. The CDR3 region has the DNA TGTGCCAGCAGCTTAGGAGTAAGCTCTGGGGCCAACGTCCTGACTTTC.

J is TRBJ2-7 and V is TRBV7-2; 10 positions match TRBD2. The CDR3 contains 17 residues. CDR1 is SGHTA and CDR2 is FQGNSA in the germline V gene. V lost 1 base to trimming and J lost 0 bases; unmatched junction nucleotides: 6. The chain's CDR3 is CASSLGISGGHSYEQYF. For the CDR3, the DNA is TGTGCCAGCAGCTTAGGGATTAGCGGGGGGCACTCCTACGAGCAGTACTTC.

The V and J genes are TRBV7-9 and TRBJ1-5, with a tentative D call TRBD1 (5 bases). Germline values: CDR1 SEHNR, CDR2 FQNEAQ (reference sequence). The germline V and J ends were trimmed by 1 base and 3 bases, with 10 bases remaining between them. This CDR3 is 15 amino acids long. In nucleotides, the CDR3 is TGTGCCAGCAGCTTAGGGCAGGGCTCCAATCAGCCCCAGCATTTT. Translating it yields CASSLGQGSNQPQHF.

The chain recombines TRBV2 with TRBJ2-5; 11 nucleotides match TRBD2. V lost 5 bases, J lost 5 bases, and 4 bases stayed unmatched. Germline values: CDR1 SNHLY, CDR2 FYNNEI. This CDR3 spans 14 amino acids. Here the CDR3 DNA reads TGTGCCAGCAGTCAACTAGCGGGGGAGGAGACCCAGTACTTC. Amino acids: CASSQLAGEETQYF. Using reference TRBV2 and TRBJ2-5 for the parts outside the CDR3, the full variable domain is EPEVTQTPSHQVTQMGQEVILRCVPISNHLYFYWYRQILGQKVEFLVSFYNNEISEKSEIFDDQFSVERPDGSNFTLKIRSTKLEDSAMYFCASSQLAGEETQYFGPGTRLLVL.

Turning to this clone: The junction departs from the called germline gene at one end, perhaps through a read error. The chain uses TRBV15 and TRBJ2-5; TRBD1 agrees at 12 bases. CDR3 length equals 16 residues. The germline CDR1 and CDR2 sequences are LNHNV and YYDKDF (reference sequence). Here the CDR3 reads CATSRGGTGGQKTQYF. The DNA of the CDR3 is TGTGCCACCAGCAGAGGAGGGACAGGGGGCCAAAAGACCCAGTACTTC.

The V call is TRBV18, the J call TRBJ1-5; D call uncertain. Germline V CDR1 and CDR2: KGHSH, LQKENI. The V end was cut by 4 bases, the J end by 3 bases, with 13 bases between. The length of the CDR3 is 15 residues. The CDR3, as DNA: TGTGCCAGCTCACTATCACTACCAGACAATCAGCCCCAGCATTTT. Translation: CASSLSLPDNQPQHF.

The J gene is TRBJ2-2, the V gene TRBV4-3; perhaps TRBD1 as D (5 bases). The CDR3 consists of 14 residues. The V and J ends lost 5 bases and 2 bases respectively, with 9 bases between them. Per the germline V gene, CDR1 is LGHNA and CDR2 is YSLEER. CDR3 region: CASSKTVNTGELFF. The CDR3, as DNA: TGCGCCAGCAGCAAGACAGTTAACACCGGGGAGCTGTTTTTT.

The chain is built from TRBV27 and TRBJ2-3; no firm D call. There are 13 residues in the CDR3. The V gene's germline CDR1 is MNHEY and CDR2 SMNVEV (reference sequence). Trimming left V 2 bases short and J 6 bases short, with 9 bases between. The CDR3 region has the DNA TGTGCCAGCAGTTTAAGACGGAGCGATACGCAGTATTTT. This encodes CASSLRRSDTQYF.

The chain employs TRBV5-1 and TRBJ1-1; the D gene is possibly TRBD1 (5 bases). Trimming took 0 bases from V and 1 from J, leaving 7 bases between them. CDR3 length: 14 residues. CDR1 SGHRS and CDR2 YFSETQ come from the germline V gene. For the CDR3, the DNA is TGCGCCAGCAGCTTGGTCGGACAGAACACTGAAGCTTTCTTT. It yields the protein CASSLVGQNTEAFF.

The genes are TRBV9 and TRBJ1-4, with 8 nucleotides matching TRBD1. After removal of 2 bases from V and 8 bases from J, the junction contained 5 bases not matched to a gene. Germline V CDR1 and CDR2: SGDLS, YYNGEE. The CDR3 spans 14 residues. The CDR3 spells CASSVGTGGEKLFF. The DNA for the CDR3 is TGTGCCAGCAGCGTCGGCACAGGGGGGGAAAAACTGTTTTTT.

V is TRBV5-1 and J is TRBJ1-2; tentative D call: TRBD1 (6 bases). This CDR3 comprises 18 residues. V gave up 1 base and J gave up 0 bases, with 19 bases separating them. The germline V gene encodes CDR1 SGHRS and CDR2 YFSETQ. In DNA, the CDR3 is TGCGCCAGCAGCTTGACCCCGGCTGAGTACAGGGCTAACTATGGCTACACCTTC. Protein product: CASSLTPAEYRANYGYTF.

This clone was detected ten times or more. This chain links TRBV11-3 with TRBJ2-3; 9 bases agree with TRBD2. The V segment lost 5 bases and the J segment 4 bases; nucleotides outside the gene matches: 4. The germline CDR1 and CDR2 sequences are SGHNT and YENEEA. There are 14 residues in the CDR3. CDR3 protein: CASSMGLAPDTQYF. The CDR3 DNA reads TGTGCCAGCAGCATGGGACTAGCCCCAGATACGCAGTATTTT.

The gene calls are TRBV7-9 and TRBJ1-2, with a tentative D call TRBD1 (5 bases). V gave up 2 bases and J gave up 3 bases, with 10 bases separating them. The CDR3 length is 14 residues. The germline gives CDR1 SEHNR, CDR2 FQNEAQ (reference sequence). CDR3 bases: TGTGCCAGCAGCTTACAGGGCGAGGACTATGGCTACACCTTC. Protein: CASSLQGEDYGYTF.

This chain uses TRBV18 with TRBJ2-4; possible D gene TRBD2, 6 bases. Trimming shortened V by 2 bases and J by 0 bases, and 14 bases separated the two germline ends. Germline V lookup: CDR1 KGHSH, CDR2 LQKENI. The CDR3 spans 17 residues. The CDR3 sequence is CASSPNEGGLAKNIQYF. CDR3 nucleotides: TGTGCCAGCTCACCAAACGAGGGAGGCCTAGCCAAAAACATTCAGTACTTC.

The J gene is TRBJ2-3, the V gene TRBV29-1; 9 bases match TRBD1. CDR1 is SQVTM, CDR2 ANQGSEA, per germline. This CDR3 spans 14 amino acids. The V gene end was trimmed by 5 bases and the J gene end by 3 bases; junction bases not matched to a gene: 6. This chain's CDR3 is CSVSRDRATDTQYF. CDR3 nucleotide sequence: TGCAGCGTTTCCCGGGACAGGGCGACAGATACGCAGTATTTT.

The chain joins TRBV15 to TRBJ2-5; D is possibly TRBD1 (6 bases). CDR3 size: 16 residues. V dropped 5 bases and J dropped 1 base, with 17 bases sitting between them. CDR1 and CDR2 (germline): LNHNV, YYDKDF (reference sequence). CDR3 loop: CATSRKGSRGQETQYF. DNA for the CDR3: TGTGCCACCAGCCGGAAGGGATCCAGGGGCCAAGAGACCCAGTACTTC.